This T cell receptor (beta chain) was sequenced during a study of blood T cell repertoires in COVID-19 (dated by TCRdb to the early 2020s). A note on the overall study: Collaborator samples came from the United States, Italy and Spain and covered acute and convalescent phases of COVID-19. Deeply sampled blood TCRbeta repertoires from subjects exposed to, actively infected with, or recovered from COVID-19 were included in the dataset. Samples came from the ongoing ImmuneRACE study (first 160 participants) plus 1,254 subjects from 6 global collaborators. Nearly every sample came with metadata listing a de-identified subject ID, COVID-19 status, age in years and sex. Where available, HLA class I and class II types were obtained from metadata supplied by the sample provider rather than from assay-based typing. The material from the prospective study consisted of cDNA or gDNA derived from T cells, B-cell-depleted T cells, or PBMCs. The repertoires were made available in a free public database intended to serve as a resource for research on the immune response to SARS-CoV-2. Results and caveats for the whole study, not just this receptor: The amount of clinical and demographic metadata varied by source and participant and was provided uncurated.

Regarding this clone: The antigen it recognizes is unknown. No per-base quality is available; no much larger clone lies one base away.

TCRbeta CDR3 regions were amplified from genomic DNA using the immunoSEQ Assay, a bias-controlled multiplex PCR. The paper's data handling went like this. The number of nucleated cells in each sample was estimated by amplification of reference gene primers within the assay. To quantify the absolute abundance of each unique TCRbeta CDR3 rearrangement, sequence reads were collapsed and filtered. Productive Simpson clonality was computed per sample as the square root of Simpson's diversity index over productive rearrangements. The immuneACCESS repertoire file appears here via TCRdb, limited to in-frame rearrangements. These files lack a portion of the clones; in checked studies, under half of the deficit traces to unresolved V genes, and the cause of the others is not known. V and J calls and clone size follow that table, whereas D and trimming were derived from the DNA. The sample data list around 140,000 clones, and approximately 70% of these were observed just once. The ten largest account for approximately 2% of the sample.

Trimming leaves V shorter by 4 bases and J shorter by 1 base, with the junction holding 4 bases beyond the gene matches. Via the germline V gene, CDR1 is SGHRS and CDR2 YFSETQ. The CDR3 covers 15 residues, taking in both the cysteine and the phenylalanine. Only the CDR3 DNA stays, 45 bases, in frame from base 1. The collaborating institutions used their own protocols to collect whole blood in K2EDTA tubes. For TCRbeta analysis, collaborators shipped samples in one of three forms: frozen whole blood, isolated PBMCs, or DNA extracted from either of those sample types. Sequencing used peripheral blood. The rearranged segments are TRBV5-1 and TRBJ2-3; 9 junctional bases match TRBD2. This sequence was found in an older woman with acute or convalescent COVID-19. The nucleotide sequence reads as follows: TGCGCCAGCAGCAATTTAGCGGGAGGCACAGATACGCAGTATTTT. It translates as CASSNLAGGTDTQYF.